This is a list of T cell receptor beta chains from one sample in a study of cytomegalovirus exposure and HLA in healthy donors. The method was immunoSEQ multiplex PCR; TCRdb's version includes in-frame clones alone and lacks a portion of them. This table holds about 230,000 clones, approximately 85% found once. Sequenced input: PBMCs. These receptors all come from a girl aged 2-15 years in good health and CMV-seronegative. Both conserved end residues are trimmed from each CDR3.

v_gene | CDR3aa
TRBV5-1 | ASSLVLAGTTDTQY
TRBV11-2 | ASSPGGGRLTEAF
TRBV6-6 | ASSVQGPNTEAF
TRBV6-5 | ASSHSMNTEAF
TRBV19 | ASLITEAF
TRBV19 | ASSISGGAETQY
TRBV10-3 | AIRGVQAF
TRBV7-6 | ASSSGSTDTQY
TRBV5-4 | ASSAEGRGGTDTQY
TRBV4-2 | ASGARGYGYT
TRBV19 | ASSIGGTASYEQY
TRBV4-1 | ASGSTGAGNEKLF
TRBV6-5 | ASSYYRGGGNTIY
TRBV5-1 | ASAQSGRNEQF
TRBV4-2 | ASSPPQGVLTGNTIY
TRBV2 | ASSGRGISGRESSYEQY
TRBV5-8 | ASSGRQGAQETQY
TRBV4-1 | ASSQPTGPYEQY
TRBV5-5 | ASSRDRGYGYT
TRBV5-6 | ASSFLAPTYEQY
TRBV9 | ASSVAAGDYEQY
TRBV6-5 | ASGRPTGELF
TRBV5-4 | ASSRGTGGPYEQY
TRBV10-2 | ASSEWSGERKPQH
TRBV6-1 | ASSERRYSYNEQF
TRBV7-9 | ASSSRLAGSYEQY
TRBV6-6 | ASSYRPGTVNYGYT
TRBV21-1 | ASSKDWLAGP
TRBV9 | ASSVSWENYGYT
TRBV4-1 | ASSQKLQGANQPQH
TRBV5-4 | ASSLTANTEAF
TRBV6-5 | ASSYTGTGGNTIY
TRBV27 | ASSRRGVNSPLH
TRBV10-3 | AISEAGGITYEQY
TRBV2 | ASSSYLSYGYT
TRBV5-4 | ASSGAGGGTDTQY
TRBV5-1 | ASSLQGAYNEQF
TRBV29-1 | SVEDRGGETQY
TRBV7-7 | ASTFPDRDLETQY
TRBV5-1 | ASSLDSRYEQY
TRBV7-9 | SSSPGTGALSYEQY
TRBV7-9 | ASSPWGDSPGANVLT
TRBV7-2 | ASSPLGGGAKDEQY
TRBV11-1 | ASSPSGGLTYEQY
TRBV30 | AWKLGGGETQY
TRBV10-3 | AISEGLAGAKNTQY
TRBV27 | ASSGQGRNSPLH
TRBV11-2 | ASSETADRGWEETQY
TRBV29-1 | SVSDSGEDTQY
TRBV14 | ASSRDRTGGTYEQY
TRBV5-1 | ASSGTSGRVGYNEQF
TRBV6-5 | ASSYGLSGYADTQY
TRBV30 | AWDLAGAEQF
TRBV6-6 | ASRAGTDTQY